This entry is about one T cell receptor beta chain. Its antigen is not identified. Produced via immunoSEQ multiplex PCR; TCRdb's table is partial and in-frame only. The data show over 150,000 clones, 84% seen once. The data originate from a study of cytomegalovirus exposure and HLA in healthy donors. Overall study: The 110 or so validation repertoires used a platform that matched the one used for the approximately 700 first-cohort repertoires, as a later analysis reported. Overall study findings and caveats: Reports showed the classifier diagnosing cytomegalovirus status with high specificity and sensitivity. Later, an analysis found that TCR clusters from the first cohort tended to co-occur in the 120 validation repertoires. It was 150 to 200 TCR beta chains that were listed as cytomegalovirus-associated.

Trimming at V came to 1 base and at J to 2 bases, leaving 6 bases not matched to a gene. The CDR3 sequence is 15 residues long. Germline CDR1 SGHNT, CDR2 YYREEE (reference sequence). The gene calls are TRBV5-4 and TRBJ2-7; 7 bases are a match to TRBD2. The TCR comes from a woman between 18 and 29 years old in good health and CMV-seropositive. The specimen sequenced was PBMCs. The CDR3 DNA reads TGTGCCAGCAGCTTGTCCGGGACTACCGCCTACGAGCAGTACTTC. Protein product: CASSLSGTTAYEQYF.